This T cell receptor (beta chain) derives from a study of PD-1 blockade in classical Hodgkin lymphoma. The CDR3 sequence is 14 residues long. V was pared by 7 bases and J by 3 bases, with 15 bases between. Germline assignment: CDR1 LNHDA and CDR2 SQIVND (reference sequence). This clone has only one observation. Its specificity is unknown. Every single patient, without exception, relapsed after autologous stem cell transplantation, and brentuximab vedotin exposure varied. Assay used: immunoSEQ multiplex PCR; TCRdb lists only in-frame clones, some missing. The data show over 15,000 clones, with 82% seen just once and roughly 27% held by the top ten. Findings and limits, study-wide: Possibly reflecting disease activity or prior therapy, repertoire differences have causes that remain undefined. As was reported, newly diagnosed patients showed lower baseline TCR diversity than healthy donors did.

Sequencing used peripheral blood mononuclear cells (PBMCs), obtained before the second cycle of nivolumab. The chain has TRBV19 and TRBJ2-5, with D perhaps TRBD1 (5 bases). The sequence came from a human donor with classical Hodgkin lymphoma. The DNA of the CDR3 is TGTGCCAGTAAACCCGTCGGCAGGGAAGAGACCCAGTACTTC. Amino acids: CASKPVGREETQYF.